This T cell receptor beta chain derives from a study of blood T cell repertoires in COVID-19. Repertoires were generated with immunoSEQ multiplex PCR, while TCRdb's copy carries only in-frame clones and drops some. The table shows roughly 45,000 clones, with about nine tenths occurring only once. V dropped 3 bases and J dropped 2; count of bases not matched to a gene: 6. The CDR3 contains 16 residues. CDR1 and CDR2 (germline): MGHRA, YSYEKL. The sequenced material came from peripheral blood. This chain connects TRBV4-1 to TRBJ1-4; 7 bases match TRBD1. This TCR derives from a man in his sixties or seventies with active COVID-19. The CDR3 is CASSHSTGATNEKLFF. CDR3 DNA: TGCGCCAGCAGCCATTCTACAGGGGCCACTAATGAAAAACTGTTTTTT.